The 29 T cell receptor beta chains presented below share a single source sample, sequenced in a study of T cells in Graves' hyperthyroidism and ophthalmopathy. There were TCR beta CDR3 regions amplified from RNA transcripts. RT-PCR in the first round (using the HTBI primer set) targeted the TCR CDR3. TCRdb analysed the multiplex PCR reads with MiXCR anew, one entry per CDR3 protein. In the table there are 300,000 to 450,000 distinct CDR3 sequences, about 18% of which are singletons. Sequenced: blood. These receptors all stem from a man younger than 35 with Graves' ophthalmopathy.

This clonotype was picked up one time. The V and J genes are TRBV5-6 and TRBJ2-1, with D uncertain. Trimming took off 6 bases at V and 4 bases at J, with 17 bases between the two ends. The CDR3 loop spans 15 amino acids. CDR1 SGHDT and CDR2 YYEEEE come from the germline V gene. The CDR3 region is CASTSFLSKYNEQFF. The CDR3 DNA reads TGTGCCAGCACCTCGTTCCTGAGCAAATACAATGAGCAGTTCTTC.

The genes are TRBV6-2 or TRBV6-3 and TRBJ2-1; no reliable D call. The CDR3 extends over 12 amino acids. Trimming took off 0 bases at V and 9 bases at J, with 6 bases between the two ends. CDR1 and CDR2 from the germline V gene are MNHEY and SVGEGT. The DNA for the CDR3 is TGTGCCAGCAGTTACTCTCGAAGTGAGCAGTTCTTC. Residues: CASSYSRSEQFF.

This clonotype was observed many times. This chain's CDR3 is CASSATRYEQYF. In DNA form, the CDR3 reads TGTGCCAGCAGCGCTACAAGATACGAGCAGTACTTC. The chain carries TRBV7-2 and TRBJ2-7, with no clear D. Germline values: CDR1 SGHTA, CDR2 FQGNSA. This CDR3 spans 12 amino acids. Trimming shortened V by 5 bases and J by 4 bases, and 9 bases separated the two germline ends.

Only a few counts were recorded for this clonotype. This chain joins TRBV29-1 and TRBJ2-7; 9 bases line up with TRBD1. The CDR3 contains 15 residues. Germline CDR1 and CDR2: SQVTM and ANQGSEA. Trimming removed 6 bases from V and 5 bases from J; junction bases left unmatched: 14. Here the CDR3 reads CSVRAGTGNFNEQYF. The CDR3 coding sequence is TGCAGCGTCCGAGCTGGGACAGGGAATTTTAACGAGCAGTACTTC.

This clonotype was found a few times. This rearrangement joins TRBV5-1 to TRBJ1-3; D gene ambiguous. This CDR3 has 16 residues. CDR1 is SGHRS, CDR2 YFSETQ, per germline. V gave up 3 bases and J gave up 0 bases, with 13 bases separating them. CDR3 loop: CASSSEPRFSGNTIYF. DNA for the CDR3: TGCGCCAGCAGCTCCGAACCGCGCTTCTCTGGAAACACCATATATTTT.

This clonotype was recorded at least ten times. The chain employs TRBV6-2 or TRBV6-3 and TRBJ1-5; 7 positions agree with TRBD1. This CDR3 is built from 16 residues. Germline lookup yields CDR1 MNHEY and CDR2 SVGEGT. The trim removed 6 bases at V and 1 base at J, leaving 9 bases unmatched. The CDR3 loop reads CASRPDRARSNQPQHF. The CDR3 region has the DNA TGTGCCAGCAGACCAGACAGGGCTCGGAGCAATCAGCCCCAGCATTTT.

This clonotype occurred many times. This chain links TRBV20-1 with TRBJ2-1; possibly TRBD1 for D (5 bases). The CDR3 runs 14 residues. Between the trimmed V and J ends, which lost 8 bases and 0 bases, there was a span of 14 bases. Germline V lookup: CDR1 DFQATT, CDR2 SNEGSKA (reference sequence). This CDR3 is CSQSSGPSYNEQFF. CDR3 bases: TGCAGTCAATCATCAGGGCCCTCCTACAATGAGCAGTTCTTC.

Details on this clonotype: A much larger clone differs by one base, so this may be a read error. The chain employs TRBV5-1 and TRBJ2-3; weak D call: TRBD2 (6 bases). The germline gives CDR1 SGHRS, CDR2 YFSETQ. V was pared by 4 bases and J by 2 bases, with 14 bases between. The CDR3 contains 15 residues. CDR3 sequence reads: CASSTGTRNTDTQYF. CDR3 sequence (DNA): TGCGCCAGCAGCACCGGGACTCGCAACACAGATACGCAGTATTTT.

The chain has TRBV7-9 and TRBJ1-1; D unclear. V lost 0 bases and J lost 8, with 16 bases in between. Germline CDR1 and CDR2: SEHNR and FQNEAQ (reference sequence). The CDR3 spans 15 residues. CDR3 protein: CASSLAERLFGEAFF. In nucleotides, the CDR3 is TGTGCCAGCAGCTTAGCGGAAAGGCTTTTCGGAGAAGCTTTCTTT.

This clonotype was seen many times. The chain combines TRBV2 with TRBJ1-2, with TRBD1 matching 7 bases. There are 15 residues in the CDR3. CDR1 and CDR2 from the germline V gene are SNHLY and FYNNEI. The V segment lost 6 bases and the J segment 0 bases; nucleotides outside the gene matches: 7. CDR3 region: CASSPLDRTNYGYTF. The CDR3 bases are TGTGCCAGCAGCCCGCTGGACAGGACTAACTATGGCTACACCTTC.

This chain joins TRBV9 and TRBJ1-6; D might be TRBD1 (5 bases). The germline gives CDR1 SGDLS, CDR2 YYNGEE. V lost 0 bases, J lost 9 bases, and 16 bases lay in between. The CDR3 runs 16 residues. CDR3 in amino acids: CASSVDPQGRISPLHF. The CDR3, as DNA: TGTGCCAGCAGCGTAGACCCCCAGGGTCGGATTTCACCCCTCCACTTT. Supplemented by reference TRBV9 and TRBJ1-6, the full variable domain reads DSGVTQTPKHLITATGQRVTLRCSPRSGDLSVYWYQQSLDQGLQFLIQYYNGEERAKGNILERFSAQQFPDLHSELNLSSLELGDSALYFCASSVDPQGRISPLHFGNGTRLTVT.

Ten or more counts support this clonotype. The chain links TRBV5-1 to TRBJ2-5; tentatively, D is TRBD1 (6 bases). CDR3 length: 14 amino acids. V shed 4 bases and J shed 3 bases, with 13 bases lying between them. In germline, CDR1 is SGHRS, CDR2 YFSETQ. The CDR3 sequence is CASSAMGAKETQYF. The CDR3 nucleotides are TGCGCCAGCAGCGCGATGGGGGCGAAAGAGACCCAGTACTTC.

This clonotype was found many times. The chain employs TRBV5-1 and TRBJ1-1, with D maybe TRBD1 (6 bases). The germline V gene encodes CDR1 SGHRS and CDR2 YFSETQ. With 2 bases removed from V and 4 bases from J, the gap between germline ends came to 12 bases. This CDR3 is built from 14 residues. The CDR3 spells CASSLTGIGTEAFF. The DNA for the CDR3 is TGCGCCAGCAGCTTAACAGGGATCGGCACTGAAGCTTTCTTT.

This clonotype has at least ten counts. Germline and junction disagree at one end, which may indicate a read error. The chain carries TRBV5-1 and TRBJ2-7, with D hard to call. Germline CDR1 and CDR2: SGHRS and YFSETQ. This CDR3 comprises 12 residues. As DNA, the CDR3 is TGTGCCAGCAGCTTAGACGGCTACGAGCAGTACTTC. This gives the protein CASSLDGYEQYF.

This clonotype turned up a few times. This chain uses TRBV20-1 with TRBJ1-5; TRBD1 aligns across 8 bases. The CDR3 runs 16 residues. Unmatched junction bases numbered 13, after V lost 6 bases and J lost 3 bases. Germline V gives CDR1 DFQATT, CDR2 SNEGSKA (reference sequence). The CDR3 is CSAIEHRGRANQPQHF. In nucleotides, the CDR3 is TGCAGTGCCATCGAGCACAGGGGGAGGGCCAATCAGCCCCAGCATTTT.

This chain connects TRBV6-2 or TRBV6-3 to TRBJ1-1; D call uncertain. Per germline, CDR1 MNHEY and CDR2 SVGEGT. The length of the CDR3 is 14 residues. Trimming removed 6 bases from V and 0 bases from J, with 11 bases in between. CDR3 DNA: TGTGCCAGCAGGACGAAAGGCATGAACACTGAAGCTTTCTTT. This translates into CASRTKGMNTEAFF.

The J gene is TRBJ2-5, the V gene TRBV6-1; a weak D match, TRBD2 (6 bases). The CDR3 length is 16 residues. Trimming shortened V by 4 bases and J by 0 bases, and 15 bases separated the two germline ends. Per the germline V gene, CDR1 is MNHNS and CDR2 is SASEGT. Written as DNA, the CDR3 is TGTGCCAGCAGTGGGACTATTTGGCCCTACCAAGAGACCCAGTACTTC. This codes for CASSGTIWPYQETQYF.

In this sample, this clonotype turned up a few times. The chain combines TRBV20-1 with TRBJ1-5; unclear D gene. The CDR3 length is 13 residues. Trimming stripped 1 base from V and 5 bases from J, with 9 bases between. The germline gives CDR1 DFQATT, CDR2 SNEGSKA (reference sequence). The CDR3 region has the DNA TGCAGTGCTAGAGCGGCGGGTTATCAGCCCCAGCATTTT. This translates into CSARAAGYQPQHF.

Ten or more counts support this clonotype. The CDR3 DNA sequence: TGTGCCAGCAGTTCCCGGGGGCTGGCCTATGGCTACACCTTC. Its protein is CASSSRGLAYGYTF. The chain recombines TRBV12-3 or TRBV12-4 with TRBJ1-2; D might be TRBD1 (6 bases). V dropped 4 bases and J dropped 4 bases, with 13 bases sitting between them. The CDR3 length is 14 residues.

V and J are TRBV6-1 and TRBJ2-7, with D perhaps matching TRBD1 (5 bases). V was trimmed by 9 bases and J by 0 bases, leaving 12 bases between them. In germline, CDR1 is MNHNS, CDR2 SASEGT. The CDR3 has 13 amino acids. The CDR3 nucleotides are TGTGCCAGTACCAGGGTGTCCTCCTACGAGCAGTACTTC. Amino acid sequence: CASTRVSSYEQYF.

This rearrangement joins TRBV7-9 to TRBJ2-2, with unresolved D. Germline assignment: CDR1 SEHNR and CDR2 FQNEAQ (reference sequence). V shed 4 bases and J shed 4 bases, with 7 bases lying between them. CDR3 length equals 13 residues. The DNA for the CDR3 is TGTGCCAGCAGCTCCTCCCTCACCGGGGAGCTGTTTTTT. It codes for CASSSSLTGELFF.

This clonotype was counted many times. V gene TRBV6-1 combines with J gene TRBJ2-1; D might be TRBD2 (6 bases). The CDR3 loop spans 15 amino acids. The germline V gene encodes CDR1 MNHNS and CDR2 SASEGT. Trimming shortened V by 2 bases and J by 4 bases, and 12 bases separated the two germline ends. CDR3 bases: TGTGCCAGCAGTGAAATTAATGGGGGGTACAATGAGCAGTTCTTC. As protein: CASSEINGGYNEQFF.

The gene calls are TRBV5-1 and TRBJ2-5; TRBD2 agrees at 11 bases. This CDR3 comprises 18 residues. The V gene end was trimmed by 0 bases and the J gene end by 3 bases; junction bases not matched to a gene: 10. CDR1 and CDR2 from the germline V gene are SGHRS and YFSETQ. CDR3 DNA sequence: TGCGCCAGCAGCTTGGGGGTAGCGGGGGGGATGAGGAAAGAGACCCAGTACTTC. It yields the protein CASSLGVAGGMRKETQYF.

In this sample, this clonotype turned up a few times. V is TRBV6-2 or TRBV6-3 and J is TRBJ2-2, with a weak D call TRBD2 (6 bases). V dropped 2 bases and J dropped 3 bases, with 10 bases sitting between them. Germline V lookup: CDR1 MNHEY, CDR2 SVGEGT. The CDR3 runs 15 residues. CDR3 loop: CASSYPGSDTGELFF. The CDR3 bases are TGTGCCAGCAGTTACCCCGGGAGCGACACCGGGGAGCTGTTTTTT.

This clonotype was seen ten or more times. The V call is TRBV18, the J call TRBJ1-4; D is unresolved. Germline V gene sequence: CDR1 KGHSH, CDR2 LQKENI. The CDR3 runs to 14 residues. Trimming cost V 2 bases and J 6 bases, with 10 bases left between them. The CDR3 loop is CASSPGRMDEKLFF. The CDR3 nucleotides are TGTGCCAGCTCACCAGGCAGGATGGATGAAAAACTGTTTTTT.

This clonotype was observed a few times. The V gene is TRBV6-4, the J gene TRBJ2-3, with 8 positions matching TRBD2. The CDR3 consists of 16 residues. In germline, CDR1 is MRHNA, CDR2 SNTAGT. Trimming at V came to 0 bases and at J to 2 bases, leaving 4 bases not matched to a gene. The CDR3 nucleotides are TGTGCCAGCAGTGACTCCAGCGGGGGCCCCACAGATACGCAGTATTTT. It yields the protein CASSDSSGGPTDTQYF.

The gene calls are TRBV12-3 or TRBV12-4 and TRBJ1-1, with TRBD1 identical over 12 bases. V lost 3 bases and J lost 2; bases outside the gene matches: 7. The CDR3 spans 17 residues. CDR3 in amino acids: CASSFRPGQGANTEAFF. The CDR3 nucleotides read TGTGCCAGCAGTTTCCGTCCGGGACAGGGGGCAAACACTGAAGCTTTCTTT.

This chain connects TRBV2 to TRBJ2-1; 8 bases line up with TRBD2. V lost 3 bases to trimming and J lost 5 bases; unmatched junction nucleotides: 3. The CDR3 has 14 amino acids. Germline loops: CDR1 SNHLY, CDR2 FYNNEI. The CDR3 region is CASSDGGGNNEQFF. The CDR3 DNA is TGTGCCAGCAGTGACGGGGGGGGGAACAATGAGCAGTTCTTC. Filled out from reference TRBV2 and TRBJ2-1, the complete variable domain reads EPEVTQTPSHQVTQMGQEVILRCVPISNHLYFYWYRQILGQKVEFLVSFYNNEISEKSEIFDDQFSVERPDGSNFTLKIRSTKLEDSAMYFCASSDGGGNNEQFFGPGTRLTVL.

This clonotype has just a few counts. This chain links TRBV28 with TRBJ1-2; no firm D call. V was pared by 4 bases and J by 4 bases, with 16 bases between. The V gene's germline CDR1 is MDHEN and CDR2 SYDVKM. The CDR3 is 15 residues long. The CDR3: CASSSGPDSAYGYTF. The CDR3 coding sequence is TGTGCCAGCAGTTCCGGCCCGGACTCCGCCTATGGCTACACCTTC.